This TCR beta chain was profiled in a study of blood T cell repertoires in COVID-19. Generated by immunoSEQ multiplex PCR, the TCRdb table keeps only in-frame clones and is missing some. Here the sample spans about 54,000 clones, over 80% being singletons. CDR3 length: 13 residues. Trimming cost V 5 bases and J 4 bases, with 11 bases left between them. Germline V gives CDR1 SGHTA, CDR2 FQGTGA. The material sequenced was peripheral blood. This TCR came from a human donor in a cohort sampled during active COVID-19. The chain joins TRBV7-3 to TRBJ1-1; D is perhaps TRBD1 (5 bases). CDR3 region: CASSPRGGTEAFF. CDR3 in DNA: TGTGCCAGCAGCCCCCGGGGGGGCACTGAAGCTTTCTTT.